This entry concerns a single T cell receptor beta chain. Original processing notes: Counts of nucleated cells, estimated from reference gene primer amplification, were obtained. Profiled with immunoSEQ multiplex PCR; TCRdb holds only in-frame clones, not every one. D and trimming come from the DNA, and the V and J calls and clone size come from that table. The table lists 73,000 or so clones, around four fifths of them singletons, with 5.3% in the top ten. V dropped 6 bases and J dropped 1 base, with 7 bases sitting between them. The CDR3 extends over 13 amino acids. The data derive from a study of blood T cell repertoires in COVID-19. In the study overall: The samples span acute and convalescent COVID-19 from the United States, Italy and Spain. Sources were T cells, B-cell-depleted T cells, or PBMCs; the material itself was cDNA or gDNA.

This receptor was identified in a man over 45 with active COVID-19. The J gene is TRBJ1-5, the V gene TRBV12-3 or TRBV12-4, with D possibly being TRBD1 (5 bases). Sequencing input: peripheral blood. The CDR3 coding sequence is TGTGCCAGCAGGGCAGGGAGCAATCAGCCCCAGCATTTT. It translates to CASRAGSNQPQHF.